A selection of T cell receptor beta chains follows, all from one sample in a study of T-cell memory formation after mild COVID-19. From the 5' RACE reads, TCRdb called clonotypes with MiXCR, one entry per CDR3 protein. The sample has over 95,000 distinct CDR3 sequences, 22% seen once. Material for sequencing was PBMCs or a T cell subset sorted from them (not recorded which). The receptors here all came from a man younger than 30 who had mild COVID-19 (a few samples of this study predate the infection). Cell type and time point are not known. The CDR3 runs from the conserved cysteine through the conserved F or W. A D gene is named only where the DNA matches it firmly.

J | D | V | length | CDR3
TRBJ1-2 | - | TRBV5-6 | 14 | CASSFLQSDYGYTF
TRBJ2-1 | TRBD1 | TRBV7-2 | 15 | CASRPGTGTLDEQFF
TRBJ2-1 | TRBD2 | TRBV4-1 | 17 | CASSQVTSGGRYNEQFF
TRBJ1-1 | - | TRBV14 | 14 | CASSQVGRDTEAFF
TRBJ2-3 | - | TRBV7-2 | 12 | CASSLAPDTQYF
TRBJ2-7 | - | TRBV6-5 | 14 | CASSYSGSPDEQYF
TRBJ1-2 | - | TRBV7-2 | 13 | CASKGRTYYGYTF
TRBJ2-1 | - | TRBV5-1 | 14 | CASSFGTPPNEQFF
TRBJ1-4 | TRBD1 | TRBV4-3 | 15 | CASSQRQGEYEKLFF
TRBJ1-2 | - | TRBV19 | 13 | CASSNSPGFGYTF
TRBJ2-1 | - | TRBV24-1 | 13 | CATSEVAWDEQFF
TRBJ2-3 | TRBD2 | TRBV12-3/TRBV12-4 | 12 | CASAKGLSTQYF
TRBJ2-7 | - | TRBV14 | 13 | CASSHLARYEQYF
TRBJ1-5 | TRBD1 | TRBV12-3/TRBV12-4 | 14 | CASSPGTGNQPQHF
TRBJ2-7 | TRBD1 | TRBV7-6 | 15 | CASSAGQGHSYEQYF
TRBJ2-1 | - | TRBV14 | 13 | CASSLWGNNEQFF
TRBJ1-1 | - | TRBV19 | 12 | CASSPGGAEAFF
TRBJ1-1 | - | TRBV5-4 | 12 | CASSFQNTEAFF
TRBJ2-3 | - | TRBV4-1 | 14 | CASSQVRGKDTQYF
TRBJ2-1 | - | TRBV29-1 | 15 | CSPSGPHGRGNEQFF
TRBJ2-7 | - | TRBV7-9 | 12 | CASSFKVDEQYF
TRBJ2-3 | TRBD1 | TRBV23-1 | 18 | CASSHPGQGAKSSDTQYF
TRBJ1-6 | - | TRBV5-7 | 14 | CASEFEETRSPLHF
TRBJ2-3 | - | TRBV9 | 14 | CASSAPPGADTQYF
TRBJ1-1 | - | TRBV4-2 | 13 | CASSQGETTEAFF
TRBJ2-2 | - | TRBV9 | 16 | CASSASGQSNTGELFF